Below, one T cell receptor beta chain is given with its context. Its ends do not fully match the called genes, so a read error is possible. The data were taken from a study of tumor and adjacent non-tumor tissue in lung cancer. Study-wide context: Aged roughly 31 to 76 years, patients included about 11 men and 5 women with stage I to III disease. On average, productive TCRbeta reads reached about 4.4 million per sample.

No cell sorting was done before RNA was extracted from the tissue. This non-tumor lung sample came from over 3 cm beyond the tumor edge. Germline CDR1 and CDR2: MNHEY and SVGEGT. CDR3 length equals 14 residues. The library came from three nested PCR rounds adapted from ARM-PCR protocols. MiXCR was run by TCRdb on the multiplex PCR reads, yielding one entry per CDR3 protein. This table has about 50,000 distinct CDR3 sequences, 74% appearing once. The sequence came from a woman aged 60-70 years with non-small cell lung cancer. The gene calls are TRBV6-2 or TRBV6-3 and TRBJ2-1; perhaps TRBD2 as D (7 bases). Sequenced: distant non-tumor lung tissue. CDR3 residues: CASRGPGGEDEHFF. The CDR3 DNA reads TGTGCCAGCAGGGGTCCGGGGGGCGAGGATGAGCACTTCTTC.